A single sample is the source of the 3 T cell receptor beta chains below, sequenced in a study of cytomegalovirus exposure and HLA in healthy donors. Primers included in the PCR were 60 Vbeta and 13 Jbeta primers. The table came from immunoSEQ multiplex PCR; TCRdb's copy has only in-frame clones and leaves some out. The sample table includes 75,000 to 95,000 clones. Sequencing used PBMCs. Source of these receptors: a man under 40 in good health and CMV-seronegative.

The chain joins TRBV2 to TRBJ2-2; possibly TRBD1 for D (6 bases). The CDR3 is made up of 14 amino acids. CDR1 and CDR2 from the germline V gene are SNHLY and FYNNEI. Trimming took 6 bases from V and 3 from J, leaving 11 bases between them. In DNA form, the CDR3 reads TGTGCCAGCAGCCGACAGGTTGACACCGGGGAGCTGTTTTTT. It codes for CASSRQVDTGELFF.

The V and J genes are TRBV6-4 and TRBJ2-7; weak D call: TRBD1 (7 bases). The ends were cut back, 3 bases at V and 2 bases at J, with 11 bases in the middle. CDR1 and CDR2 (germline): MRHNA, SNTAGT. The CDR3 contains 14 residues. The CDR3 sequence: CASSETGEAYEQYF. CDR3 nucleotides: TGTGCCAGCAGTGAAACAGGGGAGGCCTACGAGCAGTACTTC.

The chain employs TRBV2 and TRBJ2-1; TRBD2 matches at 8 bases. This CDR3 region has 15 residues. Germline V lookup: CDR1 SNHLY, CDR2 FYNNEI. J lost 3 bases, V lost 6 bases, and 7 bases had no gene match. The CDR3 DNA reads TGTGCCAGCAGCCCGTTTGCGGGGGGCTACAATGAGCAGTTCTTC. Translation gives CASSPFAGGYNEQFF.